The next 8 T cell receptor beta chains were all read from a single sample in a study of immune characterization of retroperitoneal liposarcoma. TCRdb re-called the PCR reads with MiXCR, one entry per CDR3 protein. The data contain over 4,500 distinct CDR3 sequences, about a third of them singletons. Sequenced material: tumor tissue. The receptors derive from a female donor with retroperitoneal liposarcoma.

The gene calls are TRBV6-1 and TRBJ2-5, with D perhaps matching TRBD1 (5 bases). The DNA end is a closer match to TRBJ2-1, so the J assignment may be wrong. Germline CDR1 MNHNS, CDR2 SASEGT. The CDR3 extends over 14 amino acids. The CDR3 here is CASSPRQGLYEQFF. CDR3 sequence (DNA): TGTGCCAGCAGCCCCCGCCAGGGTCTCTACGAGCAGTTCTTC.

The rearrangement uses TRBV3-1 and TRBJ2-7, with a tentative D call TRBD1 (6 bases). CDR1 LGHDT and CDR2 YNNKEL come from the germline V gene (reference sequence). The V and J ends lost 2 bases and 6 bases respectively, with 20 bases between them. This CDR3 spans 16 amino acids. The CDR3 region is CASSQPPTGRATEQYF. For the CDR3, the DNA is TGTGCCAGCAGCCAACCCCCGACAGGCCGGGCCACCGAGCAGTACTTC.

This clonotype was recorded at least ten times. This chain's CDR3 is CASSDRTGGAYNEQFF. In DNA, the CDR3 is TGTGCCAGCAGTGACAGGACAGGGGGTGCATACAATGAGCAGTTCTTC. The V call is TRBV6-4, the J call TRBJ2-1, with TRBD1 identical over 10 bases. The germline V gene has CDR1 MRHNA and CDR2 SNTAGT. J gave up 4 bases and V 2 bases, and 5 bases lay outside the gene matches. The CDR3 loop spans 16 amino acids.

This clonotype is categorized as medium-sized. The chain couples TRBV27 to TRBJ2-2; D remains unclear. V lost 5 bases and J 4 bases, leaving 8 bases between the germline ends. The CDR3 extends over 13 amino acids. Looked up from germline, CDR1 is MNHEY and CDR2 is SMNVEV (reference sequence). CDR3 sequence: CASSLGGTGELFF. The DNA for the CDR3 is TGTGCCAGCAGTCTAGGCGGCACCGGGGAGCTGTTTTTT.

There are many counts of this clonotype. The CDR3 here is CASSPNSPTGGDTEAFF. As DNA, the CDR3 is TGTGCCAGCAGTCCAAACTCCCCGACAGGCGGTGACACTGAAGCTTTCTTT. The gene calls are TRBV27 and TRBJ1-1; a weak D match, TRBD1 (6 bases). This CDR3 spans 17 amino acids. Germline lookup yields CDR1 MNHEY and CDR2 SMNVEV (reference sequence). The germline V and J ends were trimmed by 5 bases and 3 bases, with 22 bases remaining between them.

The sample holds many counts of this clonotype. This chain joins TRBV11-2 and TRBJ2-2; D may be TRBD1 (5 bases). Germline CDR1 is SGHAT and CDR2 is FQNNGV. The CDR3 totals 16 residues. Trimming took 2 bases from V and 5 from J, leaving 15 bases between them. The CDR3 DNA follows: TGTGCCAGCAGCTTAACAATCAACAGGATTACCGGGGAGCTGTTTTTT. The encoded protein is CASSLTINRITGELFF. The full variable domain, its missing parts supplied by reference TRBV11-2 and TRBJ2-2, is EAGVAQSPRYKIIEKRQSVAFWCNPISGHATLYWYQQILGQGPKLLIQFQNNGVVDDSQLPKDRFSAERLKGVDSTLKIQPAKLEDSAVYLCASSLTINRITGELFFGEGSRLTVL.

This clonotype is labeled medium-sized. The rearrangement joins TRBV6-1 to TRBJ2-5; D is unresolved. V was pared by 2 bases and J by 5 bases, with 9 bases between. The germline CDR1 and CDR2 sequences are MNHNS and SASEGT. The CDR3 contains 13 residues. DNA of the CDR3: TGTGCCAGCAGTGAATACCTGTGGGAGACCCAGTACTTC. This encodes CASSEYLWETQYF.

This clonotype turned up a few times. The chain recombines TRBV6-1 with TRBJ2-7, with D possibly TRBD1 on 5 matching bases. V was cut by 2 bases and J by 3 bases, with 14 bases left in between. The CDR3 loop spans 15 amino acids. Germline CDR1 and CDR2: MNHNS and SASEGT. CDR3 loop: CASSESRGLNYEQYF. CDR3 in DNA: TGTGCCAGCAGTGAATCTAGGGGCCTTAACTACGAGCAGTACTTC.